This T cell receptor (beta chain) was identified in a study of blood T cell repertoires in COVID-19. J gave up 3 bases and V 4 bases, and 3 bases lay outside the gene matches. CDR1 WNHNN and CDR2 SYGVQD come from the germline V gene (reference sequence). The CDR3 contains 14 residues. Profiling relied on immunoSEQ multiplex PCR, and the TCRdb table lists in-frame clones only, not all of them. The sample has some 180,000 clones, roughly four fifths seen once. V is TRBV10-1 and J is TRBJ2-3; 8 nucleotides align to TRBD1. The sequenced material came from peripheral blood. The receptor was isolated from a middle-aged woman with COVID-19, enrolled during active disease. The CDR3 loop is CASSATGGTDTQYF. CDR3 nucleotide sequence: TGCGCCAGCAGTGCAACAGGGGGTACAGATACGCAGTATTTT.